Here is one T cell receptor beta chain with its context. The CDR3 length is 14 residues. V lost 2 bases and J 1 base, leaving 8 bases between the germline ends. The sample originates from a study of T-cell reconstitution after alpha-beta-depleted transplantation in children. It was with unique molecular identifiers that the TCRbeta library was prepared. TCRdb redid the calling of the PCR reads with MiXCR, one entry per CDR3 protein. The profile shows roughly 350,000 distinct CDR3 sequences, about 9.3% of them singletons. The source is a human donor who donated a stem cell graft to a child with acute lymphoblastic leukemia. This sample comprised PBMCs from the stem cell graft donor, obtained from the stem cell graft. The chain recombines TRBV12-3 or TRBV12-4 with TRBJ1-1; D is unresolved. CDR3 in DNA: TGTGCCAGCAGTTTACCCCCCCAGAACACTGAAGCTTTCTTT. Protein product: CASSLPPQNTEAFF.